One sample yielded the 30 T cell receptor beta chains listed below, sequenced in a study of blood T cell repertoires in COVID-19. The method was immunoSEQ multiplex PCR; TCRdb's version includes in-frame clones alone and lacks a portion of them. The table lists 140,000 to 150,000 clones, approximately 83% of them singletons. Sequencing was performed on peripheral blood. Receptors were obtained from a woman aged 55-69 years with COVID-19, enrolled during active disease.

The chain is built from TRBV19 and TRBJ1-6; perhaps TRBD1 as D (6 bases). The germline gives CDR1 LNHDA, CDR2 SQIVND (reference sequence). Trimming cost V 2 bases and J 6 bases, with 11 bases left between them. This CDR3 is built from 15 residues. CDR3 residues: CASSINREANSPLHF. As DNA, the CDR3 is TGTGCCAGTAGTATAAACAGGGAAGCTAATTCACCCCTCCACTTT.

This clone has only one observation. This chain's CDR3 is CASSLRIRDTGELFF. CDR3 nucleotides: TGTGCCAGCAGCTTAAGAATACGGGACACCGGGGAGCTGTTTTTT. The rearrangement joins TRBV7-9 to TRBJ2-2; no clear D gene. Per germline, CDR1 SEHNR and CDR2 FQNEAQ (reference sequence). The CDR3 covers 15 residues. V gave up 2 bases and J gave up 3 bases, with 10 bases separating them.

The genes are TRBV4-1 and TRBJ1-2, with D tentatively TRBD1 (5 bases). V lost 1 base and J lost 0, with 18 bases in between. In germline, CDR1 is MGHRA, CDR2 YSYEKL. There are 18 residues in the CDR3. Here the CDR3 reads CASSQGGSGAEANYGYTF. The DNA for the CDR3 is TGCGCCAGCAGCCAAGGGGGTTCTGGGGCGGAAGCTAACTATGGCTACACCTTC.

The chain has TRBV7-8 and TRBJ1-3; D remains ambiguous. The V end was cut by 2 bases, the J end by 0 bases, with 23 bases between. CDR1 SGHVS and CDR2 FQNEAQ come from the germline V gene. The CDR3 has 20 residues. The CDR3 DNA is TGTGCCAGCAGCTTATCGCGCCGGGGATCACAATCAACCTCTGGAAACACCATATATTTT. Amino acid sequence: CASSLSRRGSQSTSGNTIYF.

The rearrangement links TRBV4-2 to TRBJ1-1; 10 bases align to TRBD1. Trimming cost V 0 bases and J 7 bases; bases outside gene matches: 5. Germline V lookup: CDR1 LGHNA, CDR2 YNFKEQ. The length of the CDR3 is 15 residues. The CDR3 coding sequence is TGTGCCAGCAGCCAAGATGGGACAGGGGTGGGTGAAGCTTTCTTT. Translated: CASSQDGTGVGEAFF.

This chain joins TRBV4-1 and TRBJ1-3; the match to TRBD1 covers 11 bases. With 1 base clipped from V and 5 bases from J, the junction kept 7 bases outside the gene matches. The germline gives CDR1 MGHRA, CDR2 YSYEKL. CDR3 length equals 17 residues. The CDR3 protein is CASSQGTGGYSRNTIYF. For the CDR3, the DNA is TGCGCCAGCAGCCAAGGGACAGGGGGCTATAGTAGAAACACCATATATTTT.

This chain links TRBV30 with TRBJ1-6; the D gene is possibly TRBD1 (5 bases). V was shortened by 4 bases and J by 8 bases, with 12 bases between the two germline ends. CDR1 and CDR2 from the germline V gene are GTSNPN and SVGIG (reference sequence). The CDR3 has 13 residues. CDR3 bases: TGTGCCTGGAAGGGGCGGTCTGATTCACCCCTCCACTTT. Its translation is CAWKGRSDSPLHF.

For this clone: This sample also contains other DNA sequences that code for the same CDR3. This chain joins TRBV6-1 and TRBJ1-2; 10 nucleotides match TRBD1. The CDR3 has 15 residues. V gave up 1 base and J gave up 4 bases; unmatched junction bases: 3. Germline CDR1 reads MNHNS; CDR2 reads SASEGT. Here the CDR3 reads CASSEGTGGSYGYTF. CDR3 sequence (DNA): TGTGCCAGCAGTGAAGGGACAGGGGGTAGCTATGGCTACACCTTC.

This clone was counted once. The chain has TRBV9 and TRBJ2-3; 10 nucleotides line up with TRBD2. This CDR3 region has 15 residues. V dropped 0 bases and J dropped 5; count of bases not matched to a gene: 3. The germline V gene encodes CDR1 SGDLS and CDR2 YYNGEE. CDR3 coding DNA: TGTGCCAGCAGCGTAGTTAGCGGGGGGAGAGATACGCAGTATTTT. It codes for CASSVVSGGRDTQYF.

The gene calls are TRBV20-1 and TRBJ2-7; maybe TRBD1 (6 bases). The CDR3 contains 14 residues. V was cut by 3 bases and J by 2 bases, with 14 bases left in between. From germline, CDR1 is DFQATT and CDR2 SNEGSKA (reference sequence). The CDR3: CSASKVGATYEQYF. CDR3 bases: TGCAGTGCTAGTAAGGTGGGGGCCACCTACGAGCAGTACTTC.

This clone was seen only once. V gene TRBV12-5 combines with J gene TRBJ1-1; a weak D match, TRBD1 (5 bases). Trimming shortened V by 6 bases and J by 3 bases, and 14 bases separated the two germline ends. Germline V lookup: CDR1 LGHNT, CDR2 FRNRAP. The CDR3 sequence is 14 residues long. The CDR3 spells CASGSGGIHTEAFF. In DNA form, the CDR3 reads TGTGCTAGTGGGTCCGGGGGGATCCACACTGAAGCTTTCTTT.

The chain carries TRBV2 and TRBJ2-7; unclear D gene. Germline V gives CDR1 SNHLY, CDR2 FYNNEI. The CDR3 is made up of 12 amino acids. The V end lost 11 bases, the J end lost 5 bases, and 16 bases lay between the germline ends. The CDR3 reads CAQREVGDEQYF. CDR3 in DNA: TGTGCCCAGCGTGAGGTAGGCGACGAGCAGTACTTC. Based on the CDR3 plus reference TRBV2 and TRBJ2-7, the full variable domain is EPEVTQTPSHQVTQMGQEVILRCVPISNHLYFYWYRQILGQKVEFLVSFYNNEISEKSEIFDDQFSVERPDGSNFTLKIRSTKLEDSAMYFCAQREVGDEQYFGPGTRLTVT.

The rearrangement links TRBV6-5 to TRBJ2-5, with 11 bases lining up with TRBD1. Trimming at V came to 2 bases and at J to 2 bases, leaving 4 bases not matched to a gene. The CDR3 loop spans 16 amino acids. In germline, CDR1 is MNHEY, CDR2 SVGAGI. The CDR3 DNA is TGTGCCAGCAGTTACGGGACAGGGGGGTTACAAGAGACCCAGTACTTC. Protein sequence: CASSYGTGGLQETQYF.

A single count supports this clone. The chain couples TRBV29-1 to TRBJ1-4, with 8 bases that match TRBD1. Germline CDR1 SQVTM, CDR2 ANQGSEA. The CDR3 has 15 residues. Trimming took 0 bases from V and 4 from J; bases not matched to a gene: 4. The CDR3, as DNA: TGCAGCGTTGAAGATGGGGACAGGATTAATGAAAAACTGTTTTTT. Translation gives CSVEDGDRINEKLFF.

The V gene is TRBV3-1 (or the pseudogene TRBV3-2), the J gene TRBJ2-5; 10 bases map to TRBD1. V was pared by 10 bases and J by 1 base, with 3 bases of the junction left unmatched. The CDR3 loop spans 13 amino acids. The V gene's germline CDR1 is LGHDT and CDR2 YNNKEL (reference sequence). CDR3 nucleotides: TGTGCCACGAGGGACAGGGGCCAAGAGACCCAGTACTTC. Translation: CATRDRGQETQYF.

The chain uses TRBV2 and TRBJ1-2, with 9 bases matching TRBD1. Germline CDR1 is SNHLY and CDR2 is FYNNEI. Trimming cost V 6 bases and J 3 bases; bases outside gene matches: 17. The CDR3 is 18 residues long. The CDR3 reads CASRRLIRDRASHYGYTF. For the CDR3, the DNA is TGTGCCAGCAGGAGACTCATAAGGGACAGGGCGTCTCACTATGGCTACACCTTC.

The chain carries TRBV5-1 and TRBJ2-1; a possible D gene is TRBD1 (6 bases). This CDR3 region has 13 residues. Trimming shortened V by 2 bases and J by 9 bases, and 12 bases separated the two germline ends. Germline V gene lookup returns CDR1 SGHRS and CDR2 YFSETQ. The CDR3 nucleotides are TGCGCCAGCAGCTTCGTACAGGGTGGTGAGCAGTTCTTC. This codes for CASSFVQGGEQFF.

This chain connects TRBV12-5 to TRBJ1-5; 7 bases are a match to TRBD1. The CDR3 length is 16 residues. J was trimmed by 0 bases and V by 4 bases; bases with no gene match: 6. Germline assignment: CDR1 LGHNT and CDR2 FRNRAP. The CDR3: CASGSGDSYSNQPQHF. CDR3 in DNA: TGTGCTAGTGGTTCCGGGGACAGCTATAGCAATCAGCCCCAGCATTTT. Filled out from reference TRBV12-5 and TRBJ1-5, the complete variable domain reads DARVTQTPRHKVTEMGQEVTMRCQPILGHNTVFWYRQTMMQGLELLAYFRNRAPLDDSGMPKDRFSAEMPDATLATLKIQPSEPRDSAVYFCASGSGDSYSNQPQHFGDGTRLSIL.

This clone occurred a few times. The genes are TRBV7-8 and TRBJ2-5; 8 positions match TRBD2. This CDR3 region has 17 residues. Germline V gene data show CDR1 as SGHVS and CDR2 as FQNEAQ. V lost 0 bases to trimming and J lost 1 base; unmatched junction nucleotides: 7. DNA of the CDR3: TGTGCCAGCAGCTTAGCGGCCCTAGCGGGTACCCAAGAGACCCAGTACTTC. This codes for CASSLAALAGTQETQYF.

This chain connects TRBV29-1 to TRBJ2-7; D is unresolved. V shed 3 bases and J shed 7 bases, with 13 bases lying between them. Germline V gives CDR1 SQVTM, CDR2 ANQGSEA. The CDR3 length is 12 residues. As DNA, the CDR3 is TGCAGCGTTGAGTCGGTGGAGAGGGAGCAGTACTTC. Translated: CSVESVEREQYF.

The chain couples TRBV27 to TRBJ2-7, with TRBD2 as a possible D gene (5 bases). The CDR3 loop spans 16 amino acids. The V end lost 6 bases, the J end lost 3 bases, and 21 bases lay between the germline ends. Germline V gene data show CDR1 as MNHEY and CDR2 as SMNVEV (reference sequence). The CDR3 is CASSFLPNAGYYEQYF. The CDR3 nucleotides are TGTGCCAGCAGCTTCCTTCCTAATGCGGGCTACTACGAGCAGTACTTC.

This clone was observed once. The chain carries TRBV3-1 (or the pseudogene TRBV3-2) and TRBJ2-1; 10 bases map to TRBD1. Germline CDR1 and CDR2: LGHDT and YNNKEL (reference sequence). The CDR3 contains 17 residues. The junction had 5 bases not matched to a gene; V was cut back by 0 bases and J by 3 bases. DNA of the CDR3: TGTGCCAGCAGCCAAGAGACAGGGGGCGCGAGCTACAATGAGCAGTTCTTC. It yields the protein CASSQETGGASYNEQFF.

The chain employs TRBV25-1 and TRBJ2-7; D is undetermined. Germline CDR1 reads MGHDK; CDR2 reads SYGVNS. V was clipped by 5 bases and J by 0 bases, with 5 bases between them. CDR3 length: 12 amino acids. Here the CDR3 DNA reads TGTGCCAGCAGTCTTAACTCCTACGAGCAGTACTTC. The encoded protein is CASSLNSYEQYF.

The J gene is TRBJ2-7, the V gene TRBV4-1; the D gene is possibly TRBD1 (5 bases). The ends were cut back, 0 bases at V and 2 bases at J, with 14 bases in the middle. Germline CDR1 is MGHRA and CDR2 is YSYEKL. The CDR3 is 16 amino acids. In nucleotides, the CDR3 is TGCGCCAGCAGCCAAGATACAGGCAGCCGACCCTACGAGCAGTACTTC. Its protein is CASSQDTGSRPYEQYF.

A few counts support this clone. V is TRBV7-8 and J is TRBJ1-2; the D gene is possibly TRBD1 (5 bases). Trimming removed 1 base at V and 4 bases at J, with 13 bases between. CDR3 size: 15 residues. The germline CDR1 and CDR2 sequences are SGHVS and FQNEAQ. The CDR3 sequence is CASSLEGWLSYGYTF. In DNA form, the CDR3 reads TGTGCCAGCAGCTTAGAGGGGTGGTTGAGCTATGGCTACACCTTC.

The V gene is TRBV30, the J gene TRBJ1-4; D may be TRBD1 (5 bases). The CDR3 has 13 residues. V lost 2 bases and J 4 bases, leaving 8 bases between the germline ends. Germline-derived CDR1 and CDR2 are GTSNPN and SVGIG (reference sequence). CDR3 DNA: TGTGCCTGGAGTATGGGACTTAATGAAAAACTGTTTTTT. It yields the protein CAWSMGLNEKLFF.

The chain combines TRBV27 with TRBJ2-1; the match to TRBD2 covers 11 bases. CDR1 MNHEY and CDR2 SMNVEV come from the germline V gene (reference sequence). CDR3 length equals 14 residues. The V segment lost 7 bases and the J segment 7 bases; nucleotides outside the gene matches: 6. The CDR3 nucleotides are TGTGCCAGCACGCCTAGCGGGGGGTGGAATGAGCAGTTCTTC. This translates into CASTPSGGWNEQFF.

The chain uses TRBV18 and TRBJ2-1, with TRBD1 matching over 7 bases. The CDR3 is 17 residues long. V lost 0 bases, J lost 7 bases, and 12 bases stayed unmatched. Germline V gives CDR1 KGHSH, CDR2 LQKENI. CDR3 bases: TGTGCCAGCTCACCACCGGAGTTGAGGACAGGATCAAATGAGCAGTTCTTC. Its protein is CASSPPELRTGSNEQFF. Complete variable domain (other parts from reference TRBV18 and TRBJ2-1): NAGVMQNPRHLVRRRGQEARLRCSPMKGHSHVYWYRQLPEEGLKFMVYLQKENIIDESGMPKERFSAEFPKEGPSILRIQQVVRGDSAAYFCASSPPELRTGSNEQFFGPGTRLTVL.

The chain links TRBV5-1 to TRBJ2-1, with 10 bases matching TRBD2. After removal of 4 bases from V and 5 bases from J, the junction contained 6 bases not matched to a gene. Looked up from germline, CDR1 is SGHRS and CDR2 is YFSETQ. The CDR3 covers 15 residues. The CDR3 DNA follows: TGCGCCAGCAGCAGAAGGACTAGCGGAGACAATGAGCAGTTCTTC. It encodes CASSRRTSGDNEQFF.

This chain uses TRBV9 with TRBJ1-1; 11 bases align to TRBD1. CDR1 SGDLS and CDR2 YYNGEE come from the germline V gene. This CDR3 is built from 20 residues. The V gene end was trimmed by 0 bases and the J gene end by 0 bases; junction bases not matched to a gene: 13. The CDR3 DNA reads as TGTGCCAGCAGCGTAGCTACCGGACAGGGGGCGAGCACCATGAACACTGAAGCTTTCTTT. It is translated as CASSVATGQGASTMNTEAFF.